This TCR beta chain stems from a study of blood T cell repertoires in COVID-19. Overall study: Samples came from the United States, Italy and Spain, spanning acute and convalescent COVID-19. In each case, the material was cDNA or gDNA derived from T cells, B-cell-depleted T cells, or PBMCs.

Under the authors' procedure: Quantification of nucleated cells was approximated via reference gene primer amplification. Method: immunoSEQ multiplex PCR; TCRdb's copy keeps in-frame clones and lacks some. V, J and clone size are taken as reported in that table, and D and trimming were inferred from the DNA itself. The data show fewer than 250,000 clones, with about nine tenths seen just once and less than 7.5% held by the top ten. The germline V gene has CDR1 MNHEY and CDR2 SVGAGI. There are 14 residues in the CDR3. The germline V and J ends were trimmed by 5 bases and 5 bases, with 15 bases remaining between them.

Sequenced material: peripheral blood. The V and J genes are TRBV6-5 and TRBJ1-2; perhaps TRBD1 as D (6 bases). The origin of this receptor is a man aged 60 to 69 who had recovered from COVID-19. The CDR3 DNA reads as TGTGCCAGCAGTCCGTGGACAGCTCCATATGGCTACACCTTC. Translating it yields CASSPWTAPYGYTF.